The entry below gives a single TCR beta chain sequence along with its context. Its specificity is not known. Trimming pared 5 bases from V and 10 bases from J, leaving 15 bases between. This CDR3 has 13 amino acids. The germline V gene encodes CDR1 LGHNA and CDR2 YSLEER. The data were taken from a study of T-cell reconstitution after alpha-beta-depleted transplantation in children. Notes on the study in general: Expanded graft clones numbering several hundred reportedly gave rise to alpha-beta T cells about two months after transplant.

Unique molecular identifiers were incorporated into the prepared TCRbeta library. TCRdb re-analysed the PCR reads in MiXCR, keeping a single row per CDR3 protein. The data show 500,000 to 750,000 distinct CDR3 sequences, over 10% seen once. The TCR sequence derives from a male patient younger than 18 who had a stem cell transplant for acute myeloid leukemia, so the T cells may come from the graft donor. The V and J genes are TRBV4-3 and TRBJ2-1, with D perhaps matching TRBD2 (6 bases). The sample was PBMCs, mostly from graft donor cells, taken 360 days after TCRalphabeta/CD19-depleted stem cell transplant. The CDR3 loop reads CASSSWELAEQFF. The CDR3 nucleotides are TGCGCCAGCAGCTCCTGGGAGCTAGCGGAGCAGTTCTTC.